This TCR beta chain was identified during a study of blood T cell repertoires in COVID-19. Whole-study context: PBMCs, B-cell-depleted T cells, or T cells provided the cDNA or gDNA that made up the material.

Patients of the Seattle cohort, enrolled during active infection, were followed longitudinally. The CDR3 sequence is 12 residues long. CDR1 is LNHDA, CDR2 SQIVND, per germline (reference sequence). V shed 9 bases, J shed 5 bases, and the junction held 5 bases outside the gene matches. Under the authors' procedure: Amplification of reference gene primers provided the estimated nucleated cell counts. The data were produced by immunoSEQ multiplex PCR, yet TCRdb's version contains in-frame clones alone and is incomplete. V, J and clone size are those of that table, while D and trimming were read from the DNA. This sample has approximately 200,000 clones, with approximately 90% found just once.

The source is a man under 40 with COVID-19, enrolled during active disease. The material sequenced was peripheral blood. J is TRBJ1-2 and V is TRBV19; 8 nucleotides line up with TRBD1. CDR3 amino acids: CASETGAYGYTF. The CDR3 DNA sequence: TGTGCCAGCGAGACAGGGGCGTATGGCTACACCTTC.